A single T cell receptor beta chain is shown here with its context. This specimen includes other DNA sequences encoding the same CDR3. Looked up from germline, CDR1 is MDHEN and CDR2 is SYDVKM. CDR3 length: 16 residues. V gave up 1 base and J gave up 0 bases; unmatched junction bases: 4. The data were obtained in a study of blood T cell repertoires in COVID-19. Per the study methods: Amplification of reference gene primers was used by the study to estimate nucleated cell counts. TCRdb's table, derived via immunoSEQ multiplex PCR, lists solely in-frame clones and lacks some. That table supplies the V and J calls and clone size; D and trimming were determined from the DNA. The table has 180,000 or so clones, over 75% seen once.

The V gene is TRBV28, the J gene TRBJ2-7; TRBD1 aligns across 9 bases. The specimen was peripheral blood. The TCR comes from a man between 60 and 75 years old with acute or convalescent COVID-19. CDR3 DNA: TGTGCCAGCAGTTTATCAGGGACAGGGTACTCCTACGAGCAGTACTTC. Protein: CASSLSGTGYSYEQYF.